This paragraph reports one T cell receptor (beta chain). Antigen unknown. This sample was taken from a study of shared clonotypes between healthy human individuals. Study-level results: Compared with memory subsets, naive subsets generally had larger estimated richness.

The germline gives CDR1 SGHTA, CDR2 FQGNSA. This CDR3 is 16 amino acids long. The V gene end was trimmed by 0 bases and the J gene end by 4 bases; junction bases not matched to a gene: 7. Libraries were prepared by immunoSEQ multiplex PCR; TCRdb keeps only in-frame clonotypes and omits some of them. The table lists around 1.1 million clones, roughly 80% of them singletons. The receptor's source is a man aged 18 to 30 in good health. Some clones in this sample may be carry-over from other donors' samples. Material for sequencing was memory CD4+ T cells from PBMCs. Regarding subset: CD45RA-negative fraction. The chain joins TRBV7-2 to TRBJ2-3; 7 bases are shared with TRBD2. CDR3 in amino acids: CASSLATGGGSDTQYF. CDR3 sequence (DNA): TGTGCCAGCAGCTTAGCGACGGGAGGTGGCTCAGATACGCAGTATTTT.